A selection of T cell receptor beta chains follows, all from one sample in a study of blood T cell repertoires in COVID-19. Sequencing was performed with immunoSEQ multiplex PCR; in TCRdb, only in-frame clones are kept and a portion is missing. The sample contains 65,000 to 80,000 clones, 82% of which appear only once. The sample consisted of peripheral blood. Source of these receptors: a human donor in a cohort sampled during active COVID-19. Both conserved end residues are part of each CDR3. D genes are given only for firm matches. Part of the rows lack a size; the others show once, few, many or a class for expanded clones.

V	J	D	length	size	CDR3	DNA
TRBV6-5	TRBJ2-2	.	15	.	CASSLDSAFTGELFF	TGTGCCAGCAGTCTGGACTCAGCGTTTACCGGGGAGCTGTTTTTT
TRBV5-1	TRBJ1-1	.	15	.	CASSRSTIPNGEAFF	TGCGCCAGCAGCCGTTCGACAATCCCAAACGGTGAAGCTTTCTTT
TRBV28	TRBJ2-7	.	14	.	CASSFALNRAEQYF	TGTGCCAGCAGTTTCGCGCTCAACAGGGCCGAGCAGTACTTC
TRBV12-5	TRBJ2-3	TRBD1	15	.	CASGLGTGGTDTQYF	TGTGCTAGTGGTTTGGGGACAGGGGGCACAGATACGCAGTATTTT
TRBV11-2	TRBJ1-4	TRBD1	16	.	CASSAGTGPGWEKLFF	TGTGCCAGCAGCGCCGGGACAGGGCCAGGCTGGGAAAAACTGTTTTTT
TRBV18	TRBJ1-3	.	14	.	CASSPMSSGNTIYF	TGTGCCAGCTCACCGATGAGCTCTGGAAACACCATATATTTT
TRBV29-1	TRBJ2-7	TRBD2	11	once	CSVVGGDEQYF	TGCAGCGTTGTGGGGGGGGACGAGCAGTACTTC
TRBV10-1	TRBJ2-5	.	13	.	CASSAGFKETQYF	TGCGCCAGCAGTGCGGGTTTTAAAGAGACCCAGTACTTC
TRBV25-1	TRBJ1-6	.	15	once	CASRSRGSYNSPLHF	TGTGCCAGCAGATCACGAGGATCCTATAATTCACCCCTCCACTTT
TRBV29-1	TRBJ2-3	TRBD1	14	.	CSVEGTGGGDTQYF	TGCAGCGTTGAAGGCACAGGGGGAGGAGATACGCAGTATTTT
TRBV7-3	TRBJ1-6	TRBD1	16	.	CASSSQGMSYNSPLHF	TGTGCCAGCAGCTCACAGGGGATGTCCTATAATTCACCCCTCCACTTT
TRBV2	TRBJ2-7	.	15	.	CASSEWGPFSYEQYF	TGTGCCAGCAGTGAGTGGGGGCCCTTCTCCTACGAGCAGTACTTC
TRBV28	TRBJ2-1	TRBD2	15	once	CASSLGLTRVHEQFF	TGTGCCAGCAGTTTGGGACTAACCCGGGTACATGAGCAGTTCTTC
TRBV4-1	TRBJ2-3	.	14	.	CASSRDKSTDTQYF	TGCGCCAGCAGCCGGGACAAAAGTACAGATACGCAGTATTTT
TRBV19	TRBJ2-1	TRBD2	16	.	CASSTPGAGGYNEQFF	TGTGCCAGTAGCACCCCCGGAGCGGGGGGTTACAATGAGCAGTTCTTC
TRBV5-1	TRBJ2-7	TRBD1	14	.	CASSREGQAYEQYF	TGCGCCAGCAGCCGCGAGGGACAGGCCTACGAGCAGTACTTC
TRBV10-3	TRBJ2-7	TRBD2	18	.	CAISESVLAGGQKNEQYF	TGTGCCATCAGTGAGTCGGTGCTAGCGGGGGGGCAAAAGAACGAGCAGTACTTC
TRBV5-6	TRBJ2-7	TRBD1	16	once	CASSLDRGQGVYEQYF	TGTGCCAGCAGCTTGGATCGGGGACAGGGGGTCTACGAGCAGTACTTC